This record covers a single T cell receptor (beta chain). The CDR3 consists of 14 residues. Trimming left V 6 bases short and J 0 bases short, with 15 bases between. Germline values: CDR1 SQVTM, CDR2 ANQGSEA. The data stem from a study of T cell changes during pregnancy in multiple sclerosis. Repertoires were generated with immunoSEQ multiplex PCR, while TCRdb's copy carries only in-frame clones and drops some. The data contain about 64,000 clones, 80% to 95% of them seen just once; the ten biggest clones take up about 1.5%. This sample comprised peripheral blood, obtained in the second trimester of pregnancy. The TCR was taken from a female donor with multiple sclerosis, enrolled in a pregnancy study. V gene TRBV29-1 combines with J gene TRBJ2-7; D is unresolved. The CDR3 loop reads CSVLLRSISYEQYF. Written as DNA, the CDR3 is TGCAGCGTCCTCCTCAGGTCAATCTCCTACGAGCAGTACTTC.